What follows describes a single T cell receptor beta chain. The clone's antigen remains unknown. Nothing much larger sits one base from this clone, and base qualities are not available. The junction carries 15 bases between V and J, which are trimmed by 3 bases and 3 bases respectively. Sequences SGHNT (CDR1) and YYREEE (CDR2) are obtained from the germline V gene (reference sequence). The CDR3, cysteine through phenylalanine, is 15 amino acids long. Only the CDR3 region is kept as DNA, spanning 45 bases read in frame from base 1. To sequence the TCRbeta CDR3 region, genomic DNA was isolated from the sorted cells. The immunoSEQ Assay was used for sequencing of TCRbeta CDR3 regions. TCRdb provides this immuneACCESS table in a form limited to in-frame rearrangements. Some clones are lacking; in checked studies, under half of them reflect an unresolved V gene, and why the rest are absent is not known. The sample records 40,000 to 45,000 clones, approximately 80% of which are singletons. In total, the top ten clones hold about 5.5% of the sample.

The sample comes from a study of OX40 agonist ivuxolimab in advanced cancers. Context from the whole study: The costimulatory receptor OX40 (CD134) was targeted by ivuxolimab, a fully human IgG2 agonistic monoclonal antibody. The point of sequencing TCRbeta in the periphery was to test whether ivuxolimab changed TCR sequence diversity and drove clonal T-cell expansion. Partial responses occurred in three dose-escalation patients: two with cutaneous melanoma and one with hepatocellular carcinoma. Of the 50 or so patients in dose escalation, about 20 had hepatocellular carcinoma, some 15 had melanoma, 9 had renal cell carcinoma and 9 had head and neck cancer. The paper describes the monotherapy dose-escalation part (N of about 54 patients) of the phase I trial of ivuxolimab. The dose-escalation cohort was about 83% male with a mean age of approximately 59 years, ranging from roughly 20 to 80. Intravenous ivuxolimab was administered to patients every 2 weeks at six dose levels: 0.01, 0.1, 0.3, 1.5, 3 and 10 mg/kg. Prior anti-PD-1, anti-PD-L1 or anti-CTLA-4 therapy was permitted, and approximately 42% of dose-escalation patients had received checkpoint inhibitors.

Patients with autoimmune disease history or receiving systemic immunosuppression were excluded from the trial. In every dose cohort, peripheral blood was drawn for TCR sequencing at baseline, cycle 4 day 1, and cycle 7 day 1. Samples came from an open-label, multicenter, first-in-human phase I dose-escalation trial of ivuxolimab. Adults with locally advanced or metastatic head and neck squamous cell, hepatocellular, melanoma or renal cell carcinoma were enrolled in the trial. CD4+ and CD8+ T cells were sorted separately from peripheral blood before TCR sequencing. Results the study describes overall, beyond this receptor: In the 0.1-3.0 mg/kg groups, partial responders were among the patients with the lowest normalized peripheral clonal expansion, particularly in CD8+ T cells. Low levels of normalized T-cell clonal expansion were also seen in some nonresponding patients. At doses of 0.1 to 3.0 mg/kg, clonal expansion of both CD4+ and CD8+ T cells in blood was seen between baseline and week 6. On average, CD8+ T cells showed more expanded clones than CD4+ T cells after ivuxolimab. Antigen specificity was not determined for the clonally expanded peripheral T cells.

The rearrangement combines TRBV5-4 with TRBJ1-2; a tentative D match to TRBD1 spans 6 bases. The sequence derives from an adult with an advanced solid tumor such as melanoma, head and neck, liver or kidney cancer. The sample in question was CD4+ or CD8+ T cells sorted from blood, obtained in a trial of the OX40 agonist ivuxolimab. The sequenced DNA: TGTGCCAGCAGCTGGGTAATCAGGGGCGACTATGGCTACACCTTC. Translated, it gives CASSWVIRGDYGYTF.